This entry lists 28 T cell receptor beta chains sequenced from one sample in a study of tumor-infiltrating lymphocytes in localized non-small cell lung cancer. Some clones are missing from TCRdb's copy, which holds only in-frame ones; the method was immunoSEQ multiplex PCR. Altogether about 8,000 clones are present, 50% to 75% being singletons, with the ten largest covering approximately 13%. The material sequenced was uninvolved lung tissue not adjacent to the tumor. The receptors shown here come from a human donor with non-small cell lung cancer.

The J gene is TRBJ2-7, the V gene TRBV7-2, with a weak D call TRBD1 (5 bases). The germline gives CDR1 SGHTA, CDR2 FQGNSA. This CDR3 contains 15 residues. V lost 1 base, J lost 5 bases, and 15 bases lay in between. Here the CDR3 DNA reads TGTGCCAGCAGCTTAGGGGGCAGGGCGGTCGACGAGCAGTACTTC. Translated, it gives CASSLGGRAVDEQYF.

V and J are TRBV9 and TRBJ2-7; perhaps TRBD1 as D (5 bases). Germline V CDR1 and CDR2: SGDLS, YYNGEE. With 0 bases removed from V and 6 bases from J, the gap between germline ends came to 13 bases. This CDR3 is 14 amino acids long. CDR3 nucleotides: TGTGCCAGCAGCGTAGGTCAGGGCGCCCGCGAGCAGTACTTC. This encodes CASSVGQGAREQYF.

Within the sample, this clone is medium-sized. The chain has TRBV15 and TRBJ1-3; 9 positions agree with TRBD1. Germline V gives CDR1 LNHNV, CDR2 YYDKDF (reference sequence). The CDR3 sequence is 17 residues long. V dropped 1 base and J dropped 0; count of bases not matched to a gene: 4. CDR3 in amino acids: CATSRVWTGDSGNTIYF. CDR3 coding DNA: TGTGCCACCAGCAGAGTGTGGACAGGGGACTCTGGAAACACCATATATTTT.

The rearrangement uses TRBV27 and TRBJ2-5; TRBD2 is a possible D gene (6 bases). The V end was cut by 5 bases, the J end by 3 bases, with 13 bases between. Germline V gene data show CDR1 as MNHEY and CDR2 as SMNVEV (reference sequence). This CDR3 is built from 14 residues. The CDR3 coding sequence is TGTGCCAGCAGTCGCTCCGGGAGAGAAGAGACCCAGTACTTC. Translating gives CASSRSGREETQYF.

The chain has TRBV11-2 and TRBJ2-7; 9 positions agree with TRBD1. The trim removed 1 base at V and 7 bases at J, leaving 2 bases unmatched. CDR3 size: 13 residues. Germline assignment: CDR1 SGHAT and CDR2 FQNNGV. The CDR3 is CASSLGTGEEQYF. The CDR3 DNA reads as TGTGCCAGCAGCTTAGGGACAGGGGAAGAGCAGTACTTC.

The chain joins TRBV4-2 to TRBJ2-7; no firm D call. The CDR3 runs to 12 residues. The V gene's germline CDR1 is LGHNA and CDR2 YNFKEQ. Trimming cost V 0 bases and J 6 bases, with 6 bases left between them. For the CDR3, the DNA is TGTGCCAGCAGCCAAGATCGAGGCGAGCAGTACTTC. Its translation is CASSQDRGEQYF.

CDR3 DNA sequence: TGTGCCAGCAGCTGGTGGGGCAGGGGCGCAACGATGAACACTGAAGCTTTCTTT. The encoded protein is CASSWWGRGATMNTEAFF. The chain combines TRBV11-2 with TRBJ1-1, with D perhaps TRBD1 (6 bases). CDR1 and CDR2 from the germline V gene are SGHAT and FQNNGV. The V end was cut by 4 bases, the J end by 0 bases, with 21 bases between. This CDR3 is built from 18 residues. The full variable domain, rest sourced from reference TRBV11-2 and TRBJ1-1, is EAGVAQSPRYKIIEKRQSVAFWCNPISGHATLYWYQQILGQGPKLLIQFQNNGVVDDSQLPKDRFSAERLKGVDSTLKIQPAKLEDSAVYLCASSWWGRGATMNTEAFFGQGTRLTVV.

This rearrangement joins TRBV5-1 to TRBJ2-7, with 15 bases fitting TRBD2. Per germline, CDR1 SGHRS and CDR2 YFSETQ. The CDR3 has 17 amino acids. The J segment lost 2 bases and the V segment lost 4 bases, leaving 7 bases of the junction unmatched. CDR3 residues: CASSPGLAGGRTYEQYF. As DNA, the CDR3 is TGCGCCAGCAGCCCGGGACTAGCGGGGGGTAGGACCTACGAGCAGTACTTC.

The chain carries TRBV30 and TRBJ2-3, with no clear D. Per the germline V gene, CDR1 is GTSNPN and CDR2 is SVGIG (reference sequence). The CDR3 extends over 11 amino acids. V lost 3 bases and J 7 bases, leaving 8 bases between the germline ends. The DNA for the CDR3 is TGTGCCTGGAGCTCTAGGAATACGCAGTATTTT. Translated: CAWSSRNTQYF.

The V gene is TRBV7-2, the J gene TRBJ1-3; unclear D gene. CDR3 length equals 15 residues. V dropped 1 base and J dropped 0 bases, with 7 bases sitting between them. Germline CDR1 and CDR2: SGHTA and FQGNSA. The DNA for the CDR3 is TGTGCCAGCAGCTTAGTGCCAGGCTCTGGAAACACCATATATTTT. This translates into CASSLVPGSGNTIYF.

This chain connects TRBV19 to TRBJ2-3, with D possibly matching TRBD1 (6 bases). Germline CDR1 and CDR2: LNHDA and SQIVND (reference sequence). The ends were cut back, 5 bases at V and 3 bases at J, with 18 bases in the middle. The length of the CDR3 is 16 residues. The CDR3 nucleotides read TGTGCCAGTAGTCTCAGACAGGCCGTAAGTACAGATACGCAGTATTTT. This sequence encodes CASSLRQAVSTDTQYF. Supplemented by reference TRBV19 and TRBJ2-3, the full variable domain reads DGGITQSPKYLFRKEGQNVTLSCEQNLNHDAMYWYRQDPGQGLRLIYYSQIVNDFQKGDIAEGYSVSREKKESFPLTVTSAQKNPTAFYLCASSLRQAVSTDTQYFGPGTRLTVL.

This clone was detected only once. V and J are TRBV11-1 and TRBJ2-5; TRBD1 agrees at 8 bases. The CDR3 covers 17 residues. Unmatched junction bases numbered 12, after V lost 1 base and J lost 5 bases. CDR1 SGHAT and CDR2 FQDESV come from the germline V gene (reference sequence). The DNA for the CDR3 is TGTGCCAGCAGCTTAGGGACAGGGCGTTCTAATCCGGAGACCCAGTACTTC. Its protein product is CASSLGTGRSNPETQYF.

The chain employs TRBV10-3 and TRBJ1-2; D gene ambiguous. Germline V gene data show CDR1 as ENHRY and CDR2 as SYGVKD. V shed 2 bases and J shed 8 bases, with 9 bases lying between them. The CDR3 contains 12 residues. CDR3: CAISEVQEGYTF. The CDR3 coding sequence is TGTGCCATCAGTGAGGTCCAGGAAGGCTACACCTTC.

In its sample, this clone is medium-sized. The rearrangement links TRBV19 to TRBJ2-6; D may correspond to TRBD1 or TRBD2 (5 bases each). The V end was cut by 6 bases, the J end by 0 bases, with 18 bases between. This CDR3 has 18 amino acids. Germline CDR1 LNHDA, CDR2 SQIVND (reference sequence). DNA of the CDR3: TGTGCCAGTAGCCCAAGCTCGGGACGTCTCTCTGGGGCCAACGTCCTGACTTTC. This gives the protein CASSPSSGRLSGANVLTF.

The V gene is TRBV4-2, the J gene TRBJ1-2; 11 bases agree with TRBD1. CDR3 length: 14 residues. Germline assignment: CDR1 LGHNA and CDR2 YNFKEQ. Trimming at V came to 4 bases and at J to 4 bases, leaving 2 bases not matched to a gene. CDR3 in amino acids: CASSPGTGGYGYTF. The CDR3 DNA follows: TGTGCCAGCAGCCCCGGGACAGGGGGCTATGGCTACACCTTC.

This sequence joins TRBV10-3 and TRBJ2-3, with TRBD1 matching over 9 bases. This CDR3 is 14 amino acids long. Germline V gene data show CDR1 as ENHRY and CDR2 as SYGVKD. V trimming: 6 bases; J trimming: 3 bases; junction bases outside the gene matches: 4. The chain's CDR3 is CAIRGQGRTDTQYF. The CDR3 coding sequence is TGTGCCATCAGGGGACAGGGTAGGACAGATACGCAGTATTTT.

This clone appeared a few times. The gene calls are TRBV5-4 and TRBJ2-7; D is unresolved. Trimming removed 2 bases from V and 3 bases from J, with 6 bases in between. CDR3 length: 12 amino acids. Germline V gene lookup returns CDR1 SGHNT and CDR2 YYREEE (reference sequence). CDR3 sequence (DNA): TGTGCCAGCAGCTTAACAGACTACGAGCAGTACTTC. Translation: CASSLTDYEQYF. The complete variable domain, with remaining parts taken from reference TRBV5-4 and TRBJ2-7, reads ETGVTQSPTHLIKTRGQQVTLRCSSQSGHNTVSWYQQALGQGPQFIFQYYREEENGRGNFPPRFSGLQFPNYSSELNVNALELDDSALYLCASSLTDYEQYFGPGTRLTVT.

This chain connects TRBV4-2 to TRBJ2-3, with 11 bases aligning to TRBD2. V gave up 3 bases and J gave up 5 bases; unmatched junction bases: 7. Germline V CDR1 and CDR2: LGHNA, YNFKEQ. The CDR3 spans 16 residues. The CDR3 DNA follows: TGTGCCAGCAGCCACGCCGGGACTAGCGGTGGAGATACGCAGTATTTT. It specifies CASSHAGTSGGDTQYF.

The chain couples TRBV11-1 to TRBJ1-1; the match to TRBD1 covers 7 bases. There are 14 residues in the CDR3. The junction had 9 bases not matched to a gene; V was cut back by 6 bases and J by 5 bases. The germline gives CDR1 SGHAT, CDR2 FQDESV (reference sequence). The CDR3 nucleotides are TGTGCCAGCAGAATTAACAGGGGAGATACTGAAGCTTTCTTT. This encodes CASRINRGDTEAFF.

A single count supports this clone. The V gene is TRBV5-1, the J gene TRBJ1-2, with D possibly TRBD1 on 5 matching bases. In germline, CDR1 is SGHRS, CDR2 YFSETQ. The CDR3 contains 13 residues. V lost 0 bases and J 6 bases, leaving 9 bases between the germline ends. The CDR3 reads CASSLGQRDGYTF. For the CDR3, the DNA is TGCGCCAGCAGCTTGGGACAGAGGGATGGCTACACCTTC.

In regard to this clone: Other DNA sequences in this sample translate to the same CDR3. The chain is built from TRBV30 and TRBJ1-5, with D possibly matching TRBD1 (6 bases). Germline CDR1 reads GTSNPN; CDR2 reads SVGIG (reference sequence). The CDR3 spans 13 residues. V was clipped by 0 bases and J by 7 bases, with 10 bases between them. The CDR3 sequence is CAWSVQGGQPQHF. DNA for the CDR3: TGTGCCTGGAGTGTACAGGGAGGACAGCCCCAGCATTTT.

The CDR3 loop is CAWTRGRGSGETQYF. The CDR3 coding sequence is TGTGCCTGGACCCGAGGAAGGGGATCAGGGGAGACCCAGTACTTC. The chain is built from TRBV30 and TRBJ2-5; D is perhaps TRBD1 (5 bases). The V and J ends lost 4 bases and 5 bases respectively, with 20 bases between them. CDR1 GTSNPN and CDR2 SVGIG come from the germline V gene (reference sequence). The CDR3 totals 15 residues.

The chain combines TRBV7-8 with TRBJ1-5; D perhaps matches TRBD1 (5 bases). Germline CDR1 and CDR2: SGHVS and FQNEAQ. Trimming cost V 2 bases and J 4 bases, with 12 bases left between them. CDR3 length: 15 residues. The CDR3 bases are TGTGCCAGCAGCTTACATGACAGAGAGAATCAGCCCCAGCATTTT. This gives the protein CASSLHDRENQPQHF. Supplemented by reference TRBV7-8 and TRBJ1-5, the full variable domain reads GAGVSQSPRYKVAKRGQDVALRCDPISGHVSLFWYQQALGQGPEFLTYFQNEAQLDKSGLPSDRFFAERPEGSVSTLKIQRTQQEDSAVYLCASSLHDRENQPQHFGDGTRLSIL.

This clone qualifies as medium-sized. The V gene is TRBV7-9, the J gene TRBJ1-3, with D unclear. Deletions cut 1 base from V and 0 bases from J, with 1 base between. Per the germline V gene, CDR1 is SEHNR and CDR2 is FQNEAQ (reference sequence). The CDR3 has 13 residues. The chain's CDR3 is CASSLGSGNTIYF. CDR3 DNA sequence: TGTGCCAGCAGCTTAGGCTCTGGAAACACCATATATTTT.

The chain is built from TRBV30 and TRBJ1-2; no clear D gene. CDR3 length: 11 amino acids. CDR1 and CDR2 (germline): GTSNPN, SVGIG (reference sequence). V was shortened by 3 bases and J by 8 bases, with 10 bases between the two germline ends. CDR3 nucleotides: TGTGCCTGGAGGGACCTCGTAGGCTACACCTTC. It translates to CAWRDLVGYTF.

The chain is built from TRBV29-1 and TRBJ1-4; maybe TRBD1 (6 bases). V was trimmed by 7 bases and J by 2 bases, leaving 11 bases between them. The CDR3 sequence is 13 residues long. Germline CDR1 reads SQVTM; CDR2 reads ANQGSEA. The CDR3 sequence is CSATGLTNEKLFF. The DNA for the CDR3 is TGCAGCGCCACAGGGCTCACTAATGAAAAACTGTTTTTT.

This clone was found once. The rearrangement links TRBV5-4 to TRBJ1-6; D unresolved. Trimming removed 5 bases at V and 8 bases at J, with 5 bases between. From germline, CDR1 is SGHNT and CDR2 YYREEE (reference sequence). The CDR3 covers 11 residues. The CDR3 nucleotides are TGTGCCAGCAGGGCCGATTCACCCCTCCACTTT. This sequence encodes CASRADSPLHF. Combining the CDR3 with reference TRBV5-4 and TRBJ1-6 gives the whole variable domain ETGVTQSPTHLIKTRGQQVTLRCSSQSGHNTVSWYQQALGQGPQFIFQYYREEENGRGNFPPRFSGLQFPNYSSELNVNALELDDSALYLCASRADSPLHFGNGTRLTVT.

This clone rates as medium-sized (0.01 to 0.1%). The CDR3 sequence is CASSLGQVRTDTQYF. The CDR3 nucleotides read TGCGCCAGCAGCCTGGGACAGGTTCGAACAGATACGCAGTATTTT. The chain recombines TRBV5-1 with TRBJ2-3; the match to TRBD1 covers 8 bases. The CDR3 is 15 residues long. Germline V gene data show CDR1 as SGHRS and CDR2 as YFSETQ. V shed 4 bases, J shed 3 bases, and the junction held 7 bases outside the gene matches.